What follows are 25 T cell receptor beta chains derived from one specimen sequenced in a study of blood T cell repertoires in COVID-19. Repertoires were generated with immunoSEQ multiplex PCR, while TCRdb's copy carries only in-frame clones and drops some. The table records about 320,000 clones, approximately 82% of them present only once. What was sequenced was peripheral blood. These receptors all stem from a woman between 50 and 59 years old with acute or convalescent COVID-19.

A single count supports this clone. The rearrangement uses TRBV24-1 and TRBJ1-2, with 10 bases matching TRBD1. The germline CDR1 and CDR2 sequences are KGHDR and SFDVKD. The CDR3 length is 17 residues. Trimming took 0 bases from V and 4 from J; bases not matched to a gene: 7. The CDR3 bases are TGTGCCACCAGTGATTTGCAAATCGGGACAGGGGTCTATGGCTACACCTTC. It specifies CATSDLQIGTGVYGYTF.

A single count supports this clone. V gene TRBV7-8 combines with J gene TRBJ1-5; D is undetermined. Between the trimmed V and J ends, which lost 1 base and 1 base, there was a span of 14 bases. The CDR3 length is 17 residues. Germline values: CDR1 SGHVS, CDR2 FQNEAQ. The CDR3: CASSLGLSAVSNQPQHF. CDR3 bases: TGTGCCAGCAGCTTAGGGTTAAGTGCAGTAAGCAATCAGCCCCAGCATTTT. The variable domain in full, completed from reference TRBV7-8 and TRBJ1-5, reads GAGVSQSPRYKVAKRGQDVALRCDPISGHVSLFWYQQALGQGPEFLTYFQNEAQLDKSGLPSDRFFAERPEGSVSTLKIQRTQQEDSAVYLCASSLGLSAVSNQPQHFGDGTRLSIL.

This chain links TRBV24-1 with TRBJ1-1; D may be TRBD1 (6 bases). The CDR3 extends over 14 amino acids. V lost 10 bases and J 0 bases, leaving 14 bases between the germline ends. Per the germline V gene, CDR1 is KGHDR and CDR2 is SFDVKD. The CDR3 protein is CATSKGDVNTEAFF. The CDR3 region has the DNA TGTGCCACTTCTAAGGGGGACGTGAACACTGAAGCTTTCTTT.

This clone was detected only a few times. This chain uses TRBV2 with TRBJ1-3; perhaps TRBD1 as D (5 bases). The CDR3 length is 16 residues. Per the germline V gene, CDR1 is SNHLY and CDR2 is FYNNEI. The germline V and J ends were trimmed by 5 bases and 0 bases, with 14 bases remaining between them. The CDR3 protein is CASSQRGLRSGNTIYF. The CDR3 DNA reads TGTGCCAGCAGTCAAAGGGGACTGCGCTCTGGAAACACCATATATTTT.

The V gene is TRBV3-1 (or the pseudogene TRBV3-2), the J gene TRBJ1-4; the D is unclear. Germline V gene lookup returns CDR1 LGHDT and CDR2 YNNKEL (reference sequence). The CDR3 spans 14 residues. The V and J ends lost 3 bases and 4 bases respectively, with 9 bases between them. The CDR3 coding sequence is TGTGCCAGCAGCCAGATGGAGCTTAATGAAAAACTGTTTTTT. It translates to CASSQMELNEKLFF.

The chain joins TRBV19 to TRBJ2-1; 11 nucleotides align to TRBD1. CDR1 and CDR2 (germline): LNHDA, SQIVND (reference sequence). The CDR3 length is 14 residues. The V segment lost 11 bases and the J segment 6 bases; nucleotides outside the gene matches: 9. Here the CDR3 DNA reads TGTGCCTGCCAAAGTGGACAGGGGGCCAATGAGCAGTTCTTC. Translating it yields CACQSGQGANEQFF.

V is TRBV2 and J is TRBJ2-5; 10 nucleotides match TRBD1. J gave up 10 bases and V 7 bases, and 18 bases lay outside the gene matches. The CDR3 runs 16 residues. CDR1 and CDR2 (germline): SNHLY, FYNNEI. DNA for the CDR3: TGTGCCAGCACGGGCCGGGGACAGGGGAGGAATGTGAACCAGTACTTC. This gives the protein CASTGRGQGRNVNQYF.

The genes are TRBV5-1 and TRBJ1-4, with 7 bases lining up with TRBD1. The CDR3 loop spans 16 amino acids. The germline gives CDR1 SGHRS, CDR2 YFSETQ. The J segment lost 0 bases and the V segment lost 3 bases, leaving 5 bases of the junction unmatched. CDR3 nucleotides: TGCGCCAGCAGCTCGACAGGGAGTGCAACTAATGAAAAACTGTTTTTT. It is translated as CASSSTGSATNEKLFF. The complete variable domain, with remaining parts taken from reference TRBV5-1 and TRBJ1-4, reads KAGVTQTPRYLIKTRGQQVTLSCSPISGHRSVSWYQQTPGQGLQFLFEYFSETQRNKGNFPGRFSGRQFSNSRSEMNVSTLELGDSALYLCASSSTGSATNEKLFFGSGTQLSVL.

This chain uses TRBV7-8 with TRBJ2-7; 12 nucleotides align to TRBD2. This CDR3 is 17 amino acids long. Germline V CDR1 and CDR2: SGHVS, FQNEAQ. V lost 5 bases, J lost 2 bases, and 10 bases stayed unmatched. CDR3 protein: CASSPRRTSGATYEQYV. CDR3 DNA: TGTGCCAGCAGCCCCCGGAGGACTAGCGGGGCTACCTACGAGCAGTACGTC.

The J gene is TRBJ2-2, the V gene TRBV19; TRBD2 agrees at 16 bases. Germline V lookup: CDR1 LNHDA, CDR2 SQIVND (reference sequence). Trimming removed 7 bases from V and 8 bases from J; junction bases left unmatched: 13. The CDR3 is made up of 18 amino acids. The chain's CDR3 is CASTPARGLAGGPGELFF. CDR3 coding DNA: TGTGCCAGTACCCCCGCTCGGGGACTAGCGGGAGGGCCTGGGGAGCTGTTTTTT.

The rearrangement uses TRBV29-1 and TRBJ1-3, with D unresolved. This CDR3 spans 14 amino acids. V was clipped by 4 bases and J by 0 bases, with 10 bases between them. CDR1 SQVTM and CDR2 ANQGSEA come from the germline V gene. The CDR3 coding sequence is TGCAGCGTTGCCCAGCAGGACTCTGGAAACACCATATATTTT. This translates into CSVAQQDSGNTIYF.

The chain couples TRBV21-1 to TRBJ1-1. TRBV21-1 is flagged as a pseudogene. CDR3 length equals 17 residues. The CDR3 region is CASSSRRAVAMNTEAFF. In nucleotides, the CDR3 is TGTGCCAGCAGCTCCCGGAGGGCAGTGGCAATGAACACTGAAGCTTTCTTT.

The chain has TRBV27 and TRBJ1-2; TRBD1 might be the D (5 bases). CDR1 is MNHEY, CDR2 SMNVEV, per germline (reference sequence). With 0 bases removed from V and 5 bases from J, the gap between germline ends came to 10 bases. The CDR3 is 14 residues long. Written as DNA, the CDR3 is TGTGCCAGCAGTTTATCGGGGCAGTATTATGGCTACACCTTC. Translating it yields CASSLSGQYYGYTF.

In this sample, this clone turned up once. This sequence joins TRBV7-6 and TRBJ2-3; 7 bases are a match to TRBD1. CDR1 and CDR2 from the germline V gene are SGHVS and FNYEAQ. CDR3 length: 13 residues. Germline trimming cut 5 bases from V and 10 bases from J; bases unmatched to any gene: 9. The chain's CDR3 is CASSSDRDAAQYF. CDR3 sequence (DNA): TGTGCCAGCAGCAGCGACAGGGATGCAGCGCAGTATTTT.

The chain joins TRBV13 to TRBJ1-1; D ambiguous. Trimming took 1 base from V and 6 from J, leaving 9 bases between them. This CDR3 has 13 residues. Germline assignment: CDR1 PRHDT and CDR2 FYEKMQ (reference sequence). The CDR3 protein is CASSLAGSPEAFF. In DNA form, the CDR3 reads TGTGCCAGCAGCTTAGCCGGGTCCCCTGAAGCTTTCTTT.

The V and J genes are TRBV9 and TRBJ2-3; 7 nucleotides line up with TRBD2. The CDR3 loop spans 17 amino acids. V lost 5 bases to trimming and J lost 4 bases; unmatched junction nucleotides: 16. The V gene's germline CDR1 is SGDLS and CDR2 YYNGEE. CDR3 coding DNA: TGTGCCAGCAGTAGCCCCCAGAGGACTAGGAGCGCAGATACGCAGTATTTT. This gives the protein CASSSPQRTRSADTQYF.

V and J are TRBV12-3 or TRBV12-4 and TRBJ1-1, with D possibly matching TRBD1 (6 bases). The CDR3 extends over 13 amino acids. V was pared by 8 bases and J by 4 bases, with 14 bases between. Written as DNA, the CDR3 is TGTGCCAGCCTAGTACAGGGAAGCACTGAAGCTTTCTTT. Protein sequence: CASLVQGSTEAFF.

This clone was detected only once. The CDR3 sequence: CASSFNLAGEETQYF. As DNA, the CDR3 is TGTGCCAGCAGCTTTAACCTAGCGGGAGAAGAGACCCAGTACTTC. The V gene is TRBV11-2, the J gene TRBJ2-5; 10 bases are a match to TRBD2. The CDR3 has 15 amino acids. The germline V gene encodes CDR1 SGHAT and CDR2 FQNNGV. Trimming took 3 bases from V and 3 from J; bases not matched to a gene: 4.

This clone appeared a single time. CDR3 loop: CASSPGGASGANVLTF. The CDR3 nucleotides read TGTGCCAGCAGTCCGGGGGGGGCGTCTGGGGCCAACGTCCTGACTTTC. The genes are TRBV27 and TRBJ2-6, with 8 bases lining up with TRBD2. Germline V lookup: CDR1 MNHEY, CDR2 SMNVEV (reference sequence). This CDR3 has 16 residues. V was pared by 5 bases and J by 1 base, with 4 bases of the junction left unmatched.

The V gene is TRBV7-9, the J gene TRBJ1-3; 7 bases agree with TRBD1. Unmatched junction bases numbered 3, after V lost 2 bases and J lost 5 bases. Germline V gene sequence: CDR1 SEHNR, CDR2 FQNEAQ (reference sequence). The CDR3 is made up of 14 amino acids. The CDR3: CASSLRDSRNTIYF. In DNA form, the CDR3 reads TGTGCCAGCAGCTTACGGGACAGCCGAAACACCATATATTTT. Full variable domain (remainder filled in from reference TRBV7-9 and TRBJ1-3): DTGVSQNPRHKITKRGQNVTFRCDPISEHNRLYWYRQTLGQGPEFLTYFQNEAQLEKSRLLSDRFSAERPKGSFSTLEIQRTEQGDSAMYLCASSLRDSRNTIYFGEGSWLTVV.

The chain links TRBV5-4 to TRBJ2-2; TRBD2 agrees at 8 bases. With V trimmed by 4 bases and J by 5 bases, 10 bases remained unmatched. This CDR3 has 16 residues. CDR1 SGHNT and CDR2 YYREEE come from the germline V gene (reference sequence). In nucleotides, the CDR3 is TGTGCCAGCAGCCCACGTGACGGGGGGGCAACCGGGGAGCTGTTTTTT. Encoded protein: CASSPRDGGATGELFF.

V usage is TRBV7-9 and J usage is TRBJ1-1, with 7 bases fitting TRBD1. Germline CDR1 SEHNR, CDR2 FQNEAQ (reference sequence). Trimming took 4 bases from V and 4 from J; bases not matched to a gene: 3. The CDR3 is 13 amino acids. This CDR3 reads CASSSYRGTEAFF. CDR3 coding DNA: TGTGCCAGCAGCTCTTACAGGGGCACTGAAGCTTTCTTT.

J is TRBJ1-1 and V is TRBV14; D is ambiguous. The ends were cut back, 4 bases at V and 5 bases at J, with 11 bases in the middle. Germline CDR1 reads SGHDN; CDR2 reads FVKESK. This CDR3 region has 13 residues. The CDR3 DNA reads TGTGCCAGCAGCCCTGGGAGGAGTACTGAAGCTTTCTTT. This translates into CASSPGRSTEAFF. Full variable domain (rest looked up from reference TRBV14 and TRBJ1-1): EAGVTQFPSHSVIEKGQTVTLRCDPISGHDNLYWYRRVMGKEIKFLLHFVKESKQDESGMPNNRFLAERTGGTYSTLKVQPAELEDSGVYFCASSPGRSTEAFFGQGTRLTVV.

This chain links TRBV12-3 or TRBV12-4 with TRBJ1-1, with D perhaps matching TRBD1 (6 bases). The V end lost 8 bases, the J end lost 5 bases, and 12 bases lay between the germline ends. The CDR3 spans 12 residues. The CDR3: CASGTGRTEAFF. Here the CDR3 DNA reads TGTGCCAGCGGTACAGGGAGAACTGAAGCTTTCTTT.

CDR3 in amino acids: CASRDRTGGSLETQYF. For the CDR3, the DNA is TGTGCCAGCAGGGACCGGACAGGGGGCTCACTAGAGACCCAGTACTTC. The rearrangement joins TRBV2 to TRBJ2-5; the match to TRBD1 covers 11 bases. The CDR3 length is 16 residues. Germline V gene data show CDR1 as SNHLY and CDR2 as FYNNEI. With V trimmed by 6 bases and J by 4 bases, 10 bases remained unmatched.